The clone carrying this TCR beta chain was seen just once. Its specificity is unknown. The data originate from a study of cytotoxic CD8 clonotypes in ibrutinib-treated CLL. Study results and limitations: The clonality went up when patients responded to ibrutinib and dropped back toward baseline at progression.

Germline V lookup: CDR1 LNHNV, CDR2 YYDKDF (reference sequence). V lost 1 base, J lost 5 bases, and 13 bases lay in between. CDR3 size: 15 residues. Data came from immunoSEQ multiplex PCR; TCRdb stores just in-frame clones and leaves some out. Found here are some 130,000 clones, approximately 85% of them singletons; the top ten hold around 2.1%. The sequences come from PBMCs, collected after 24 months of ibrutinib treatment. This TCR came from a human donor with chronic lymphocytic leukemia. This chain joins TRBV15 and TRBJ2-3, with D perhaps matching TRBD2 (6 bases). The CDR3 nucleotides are TGTGCCACCAGCAGAGGGGGACTCCCGGGAGATACGCAGTATTTT. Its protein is CATSRGGLPGDTQYF.